This passage covers 21 T cell receptor beta chains from one sample sequenced in a study of T cells in Graves' hyperthyroidism and ophthalmopathy. Researchers amplified the TCR beta CDR3 regions from RNA transcripts. The TCR CDR3 first-round RT-PCR relied on the HTBI primer set. MiXCR was run by TCRdb on the multiplex PCR reads, yielding one entry per CDR3 protein. Among roughly 99,000 distinct CDR3 sequences listed, approximately 15% were seen once. The sample comprised blood. The receptors were sampled from a woman aged 45-65 years with Graves' hyperthyroidism.

A word on this clonotype: Because it lacks the conserved phenylalanine or tryptophan at the end, this CDR3 is likely a read error. V and J are TRBV6-2 or TRBV6-3 and TRBJ2-2; D might be TRBD2 (5 bases). The CDR3 contains 15 residues. Per germline, CDR1 MNHEY and CDR2 SVGEGT. The V gene lost 8 bases and the J gene lost 2 bases, with 15 bases spanning the gap. The DNA of the CDR3 is TGTGCCAGCGCGTCCCGGGGAGAAAACACCGGGGAGCTGTTTTCT. Its protein product is CASASRGENTGELFS.

V gene TRBV11-2 combines with J gene TRBJ2-3; 11 nucleotides agree with TRBD2. The germline V gene has CDR1 SGHAT and CDR2 FQNNGV. V was clipped by 1 base and J by 5 bases; unmatched bases: 5. The CDR3 is 16 amino acids. Written as DNA, the CDR3 is TGTGCCAGCAGCTTAGGGCTAGCGGGAGGAAGAGATACGCAGTATTTT. Encoded protein: CASSLGLAGGRDTQYF. The full variable domain, completed using reference TRBV11-2 and TRBJ2-3, is EAGVAQSPRYKIIEKRQSVAFWCNPISGHATLYWYQQILGQGPKLLIQFQNNGVVDDSQLPKDRFSAERLKGVDSTLKIQPAKLEDSAVYLCASSLGLAGGRDTQYFGPGTRLTVL.

This clonotype came up many times. This chain joins TRBV28 and TRBJ2-2; D is unresolved. Trimming removed 8 bases from V and 0 bases from J, with 7 bases in between. Germline CDR1 is MDHEN and CDR2 is SYDVKM. The CDR3 length is 13 residues. The CDR3 nucleotides read TGTGCCAGCGGCCAACCGAACACCGGGGAGCTGTTTTTT. It translates to CASGQPNTGELFF.

This clonotype was recorded many times. This chain joins TRBV5-6 and TRBJ2-5, with 9 bases aligning to TRBD2. The CDR3 length is 15 residues. Germline trimming cut 4 bases from V and 4 bases from J; bases unmatched to any gene: 8. Germline CDR1 is SGHDT and CDR2 is YYEEEE. CDR3 protein: CASSRTGRGGETQYF. CDR3 nucleotides: TGTGCCAGCAGCCGTACAGGGCGGGGGGGAGAGACCCAGTACTTC.

About this clonotype: The junction differs from germline at one of its ends, possibly a read error. This chain uses TRBV24-1 with TRBJ2-2; D is perhaps TRBD1 or TRBD2 (6 bases each). Germline values: CDR1 KGHDR, CDR2 SFDVKD. The CDR3 has 15 residues. The CDR3 sequence: CATSDRRRGHRGAVF. The CDR3 DNA is TGTGCCACCAGTGATAGAAGGAGGGGACACCGGGGAGCTGTTTTT.

This clonotype occurred a few times. The chain couples TRBV12-3 or TRBV12-4 to TRBJ2-7; 9 bases match TRBD2. V lost 6 bases, J lost 2 bases, and 8 bases stayed unmatched. The CDR3 length is 15 residues. The CDR3 DNA follows: TGTGCCAGCAGCCTCGGACTAGCGAAAGCCTACGAGCAGTACTTC. Protein: CASSLGLAKAYEQYF.

The V gene is TRBV4-1, the J gene TRBJ1-1; 8 nucleotides agree with TRBD1. Germline CDR1 is MGHRA and CDR2 is YSYEKL. J gave up 3 bases and V 8 bases, and 2 bases lay outside the gene matches. CDR3 length: 12 amino acids. The CDR3 region is CASGQGYTEAFF. CDR3 sequence (DNA): TGCGCCAGCGGACAGGGATACACTGAAGCTTTCTTT.

This clonotype showed up many times. The chain is built from TRBV27 and TRBJ1-5, with a weak D call TRBD1 (6 bases). V was pared by 5 bases and J by 1 base, with 12 bases between. The CDR3 sequence is 15 residues long. Looked up from germline, CDR1 is MNHEY and CDR2 is SMNVEV (reference sequence). The CDR3 sequence: CASSEGRGSNQPQHF. The CDR3 DNA is TGTGCCAGCAGTGAGGGCAGGGGAAGCAATCAGCCCCAGCATTTT.

There are a few counts of this clonotype. The CDR3 DNA sequence: TGTGCCAGCAGCGCCCGTACAGGGAATCAGCCCCAGCATTTT. Protein product: CASSARTGNQPQHF. The chain employs TRBV13 and TRBJ1-5; the D gene is possibly TRBD1 (6 bases). Germline V gives CDR1 PRHDT, CDR2 FYEKMQ (reference sequence). This CDR3 contains 14 residues. V was shortened by 5 bases and J by 4 bases, with 12 bases between the two germline ends.

The sample holds many counts of this clonotype. V gene TRBV10-2 combines with J gene TRBJ2-1, with TRBD2 matching over 9 bases. Unmatched junction bases numbered 5, after V lost 2 bases and J lost 0 bases. This CDR3 is 17 amino acids long. Germline CDR1 and CDR2: WSHSY and SAAADI. CDR3 sequence reads: CASSENPSGTSYNEQFF. The DNA for the CDR3 is TGCGCCAGCAGTGAGAATCCTAGCGGGACCTCCTACAATGAGCAGTTCTTC.

The V call is TRBV13, the J call TRBJ2-1; D gene ambiguous. V lost 5 bases, J lost 4 bases, and 9 bases lay in between. Germline CDR1 reads PRHDT; CDR2 reads FYEKMQ (reference sequence). The length of the CDR3 is 13 residues. CDR3 region: CASSDARYNEQFF. In DNA, the CDR3 is TGTGCCAGCAGCGACGCTCGTTACAATGAGCAGTTCTTC.

This chain joins TRBV14 and TRBJ2-1; 8 nucleotides align to TRBD2. This CDR3 region has 17 residues. The V gene end was trimmed by 0 bases and the J gene end by 0 bases; junction bases not matched to a gene: 4. Germline lookup yields CDR1 SGHDN and CDR2 FVKESK. The DNA of the CDR3 is TGTGCCAGCAGCCAAGACGGGAGGGGCGGCTCCTACAATGAGCAGTTCTTC. It specifies CASSQDGRGGSYNEQFF. The full variable domain, in which reference TRBV14 and TRBJ2-1 provide the parts outside the CDR3, is EAGVTQFPSHSVIEKGQTVTLRCDPISGHDNLYWYRRVMGKEIKFLLHFVKESKQDESGMPNNRFLAERTGGTYSTLKVQPAELEDSGVYFCASSQDGRGGSYNEQFFGPGTRLTVL.

Ten or more counts support this clonotype. This rearrangement joins TRBV20-1 to TRBJ1-6, with D perhaps TRBD1 (5 bases). This CDR3 is built from 15 residues. Per the germline V gene, CDR1 is DFQATT and CDR2 is SNEGSKA (reference sequence). V was trimmed by 0 bases and J by 8 bases, leaving 14 bases between them. CDR3 sequence: CSARDIQGGDSPLHF. In DNA form, the CDR3 reads TGCAGTGCTAGAGATATCCAGGGAGGTGATTCACCCCTCCACTTT.

There are many counts of this clonotype. V and J are TRBV11-3 and TRBJ2-3; 7 bases align to TRBD2. Unmatched junction bases numbered 7, after V lost 5 bases and J lost 5 bases. The CDR3 is 14 residues long. Germline V CDR1 and CDR2: SGHNT, YENEEA. The CDR3 region is CASSDGGVIDTQYF. CDR3 in DNA: TGTGCCAGCAGCGATGGGGGGGTGATAGATACGCAGTATTTT. The full variable domain, completed using reference TRBV11-3 and TRBJ2-3, is EAGVVQSPRYKIIEKKQPVAFWCNPISGHNTLYWYLQNLGQGPELLIRYENEEAVDDSQLPKDRFSAERLKGVDSTLKIQPAELGDSAVYLCASSDGGVIDTQYFGPGTRLTVL.

This clonotype has just one count. Here the CDR3 reads CASSYPGTASNQPQHF. DNA of the CDR3: TGTGCCAGCAGTTACCCCGGGACAGCAAGCAATCAGCCCCAGCATTTT. The chain recombines TRBV6-5 with TRBJ1-5; 7 nucleotides align to TRBD1. Germline CDR1 reads MNHEY; CDR2 reads SVGAGI. With 2 bases clipped from V and 1 base from J, the junction kept 5 bases outside the gene matches. The CDR3 extends over 16 amino acids.

The sample holds many counts of this clonotype. V usage is TRBV12-3 or TRBV12-4 and J usage is TRBJ1-4, with TRBD1 matching over 7 bases. V shed 2 bases, J shed 4 bases, and the junction held 7 bases outside the gene matches. There are 16 residues in the CDR3. CDR3 sequence reads: CASSLYLTGYNEKLFF. The CDR3 DNA reads as TGTGCCAGCAGTTTATATCTGACAGGGTATAATGAAAAACTGTTTTTT.

In the case of this clonotype: It may be a read error: a sequence one base away is much more abundant. The chain combines TRBV28 with TRBJ2-7, with D hard to call. The CDR3 runs to 13 residues. Germline V gene sequence: CDR1 MDHEN, CDR2 SYDVKM. In DNA, the CDR3 is TGTCCCAGCACCCGTCCCTTCTCCTACGAGCAGTACGTC. Its protein is CPSTRPFSYEQYV.

Details on this clonotype: This may be a read error: a much more frequent sequence differs by one nucleotide. The gene calls are TRBV5-1 and TRBJ2-3; no definite D call. The CDR3 consists of 15 residues. Between the trimmed V and J ends, which lost 4 bases and 0 bases, there was a span of 12 bases. Germline V lookup: CDR1 SGHRS, CDR2 YFSETQ. The CDR3 region is CASSVGTFSTDTQYF. The CDR3 bases are TGCGCCAGCAGCGTGGGAACCTTCAGCACAGATACGCAGTATTTT.

As regards this clonotype: Germline is not matched at one junction end, which may reflect a read error. The J gene is TRBJ2-1, the V gene TRBV7-3; tentatively, D is TRBD1 (5 bases). Looked up from germline, CDR1 is SGHTA and CDR2 is FQGTGA. The CDR3 runs to 13 residues. CDR3 DNA: TGTGTCAGCAGCTCTCAGGGTTCCGGTGAGCAGTTCTTC. It specifies CVSSSQGSGEQFF.

This clonotype showed up many times. This rearrangement joins TRBV29-1 to TRBJ2-1, with a weak D call TRBD2 (5 bases). The CDR3 extends over 13 amino acids. V was trimmed by 2 bases and J by 7 bases, leaving 12 bases between them. Germline V gene lookup returns CDR1 SQVTM and CDR2 ANQGSEA. The CDR3 loop is CSVESGIGNEQFF. The CDR3 DNA follows: TGCAGCGTTGAATCCGGGATTGGGAATGAGCAGTTCTTC.

This clonotype has at least ten counts. CDR3 region: CSAREDSSYNSPLHF. CDR3 DNA: TGCAGTGCTAGAGAGGACAGCTCCTATAATTCACCCCTCCACTTT. V usage is TRBV20-1 and J usage is TRBJ1-6, with a tentative D call TRBD1 (6 bases). Germline CDR1 reads DFQATT; CDR2 reads SNEGSKA (reference sequence). V was trimmed by 0 bases and J by 0 bases, leaving 6 bases between them. The CDR3 has 15 amino acids.